This TCR beta chain derives from a study of shared clonotypes between healthy human individuals (TCRdb year 2020). Background for the entire study: The cohort comprised two women and a few men aged 18 to 49 years. For each donor, CD4 naive and CD4 memory were each run on three plates, CD8 naive on two plates, and CD8 memory on one plate. The study deeply sequenced blood TCR repertoires of five healthy adults to estimate repertoire size and the extent of clonotype sharing between individuals. Different laboratories and diverse techniques were used to prepare libraries and sequence TCR repertoires, to increase sequencing depth and limit assay-specific biases. Leukapheresis yielded between about 0.9 and 9.5 billion PBMCs per donor.

In the case of this clone: It lacks a known antigen. No base-level quality is on record; no much larger clone is a single base apart.

The paper as a whole reports these results and caveats: The small number of donors limited the genetic and exposure-history diversity represented. Higher generation probabilities were observed for clonotypes shared by all four sorted-subset donors than for non-shared clonotypes. Even with the large sequencing depth, rarefaction of the sorted-subset datasets indicated that sequencing was incomplete. Sampling was restricted to blood, and TCR repertoires in tissue are likely to differ from TCR repertoires in blood. Sharing across a handful of donors was observed for approximately 5% of naive CD4, about 4% of naive CD8, about 2.3% of memory CD4, and around 0.44% of memory CD8 clonotypes. Naive subsets generally had larger estimated clonotype richness than memory subsets. Based on pairwise subsampling, the degree of clonotype sharing among donors was expected to be affected by sequencing depth.

TCR CDR3 regions were amplified from genomic DNA by multiplex PCR using the deep immunoSEQ assay. Extracted genomic DNA from each cell subset was spread evenly across all wells of several immunoSEQ 96-well plates, with each plate serving as a replicate. Each replicate PCR for sorted subsets received roughly 0.2 ug genomic DNA, equal to about 30,000 T cell genomes. The purified libraries were quantified using a Qubit 3.0 fluorometer, sized with a Bioanalyzer 2100, and then quantified again using the KAPA Library Quantification kit. A separate single-read 150-cycle Illumina NextSeq 550 flow cell was used to sequence each immunoSEQ 96-well plate. Under the source paper's analysis protocol: Because only junctional sequences without quality scores were contained in the immunoSEQ output, filtering matching that applied to full-length reads could not be performed. To assign V/J genes and CDR3, sequences were annotated using PyIR, a Python wrapper for IgBLAST v1.9, with IMGT germline references. Reads were filtered out if the reads had weak V/J assignments (E-value above 1e-6), no CDR3, stop codons, out-of-frame junctions, or ambiguous translated residues. V3J clonotypes were defined as sequences sharing an identical inferred V gene, J gene, and CDR3 amino acid sequence. Percentage overlap between repertoires was computed as shared unique clonotypes divided by the size of the smaller repertoire. Three approaches were used to assess repertoire richness: RTK rarefaction, the Chao1 estimator, and Recon v2.1 estimates of unobserved clonotypes. Generation probabilities for all TCRbeta clonotypes obtained by the gDNA method from several donors were computed using OLGA. The table was pulled from immuneACCESS by TCRdb, which kept in-frame rearrangements only. Such tables lose some clones; where checked, under half of the loss comes from unresolved V genes, and the rest has no known cause. D and trimming were read from the DNA, whereas the V and J calls and clone size are those reported in that table. The sample table records roughly 2.1 million clones; under 95% of these occur just once. Of the sample, 1.5% to 2% falls within the top ten clones.

For the CD8 naive samples, CD45RO-negative cells were positively selected for CCR7, yielding a CD45RA+CCR7+ population from which TemRA cells were excluded. The donors were healthy, HIV-negative adults with no recently reported acute infections or vaccinations. Every donor was a Caucasian adult residing in Nashville, Tennessee, USA. Blood was collected by leukapheresis, and PBMCs were isolated by Ficoll-Histopaque density gradient centrifugation and then cryopreserved in liquid nitrogen vapor phase. Analytical flow cytometry was used to check the purity and quantity of each magnetically sorted T cell population. Genomic DNA was isolated from each sorted fraction and quantified by UV absorbance on a Nanodrop 2000c. CDR1 and CDR2 are drawn from the germline V gene (reference sequence): SEHNR, FQNEAQ. The CDR3, cysteine through phenylalanine, is 16 amino acids long. The CDR3 DNA has 48 bases and is translated from base 1. V is clipped by 5 bases and J by 4 bases, and the sequence between their germline boundaries is 21 bases long.

Sequencing was carried out using naive CD8+ T cells from PBMCs. Explained via the paper, the cell subset or site label denotes: CD45RA+CCR7+. This receptor was identified in a man younger than 30 in good health. Some clones in this sample may be carry-over from other donors' samples. The chain links TRBV7-9 with TRBJ2-7, with TRBD1 as a weak D call on 5 bases. The DNA sequence reads TGTGCCAGCAGCCCCGGTTTAGGGGTCCCGGGTTACGAGCAGTACTTC. The encoded protein is CASSPGLGVPGYEQYF.